Each of the 24 T cell receptor beta chains below was sequenced from the same sample in a study of shared clonotypes between healthy human individuals (dated by TCRdb to about 2020). Libraries were prepared through the immunoSEQ multiplex PCR assay. In its TCRdb copy, this immuneACCESS table keeps in-frame sequences only and misses some clones. Where compared with another copy, unresolved V genes explain less than half of these, and the others have no known cause. The sample table contains about 2.1 million clones; only one count was recorded for more than 85% of them. 1.7% of the sample belongs to the ten largest clones. CD8 naive samples were obtained by positive selection for CCR7 among CD45RO-negative cells, yielding a CD45RA+CCR7+ population from which TemRA cells were excluded. Sequencing used naive CD8+ T cells from PBMCs. Reading the label with the study, this specimen's cell subset or site is: CD45RA+CCR7+. These receptor sequences come from a man aged 18 to 30 in good health. Some clones in this sample may be carry-over from other donors' samples.

The count of this clone is one. This chain joins TRBV27 and TRBJ2-3; 10 positions match TRBD1. With 6 bases clipped from V and 4 bases from J, the junction kept 7 bases outside the gene matches. Germline V gives CDR1 MNHEY, CDR2 SMNVEV (reference sequence). This CDR3 has 15 residues. CDR3 coding DNA: TGTGCCAGCAGCCCGGTGGGGACAGGGGCAGATACGCAGTATTTT. Translation gives CASSPVGTGADTQYF.

The chain combines TRBV6-5 with TRBJ1-1; tentatively, D is TRBD1 (5 bases). CDR1 MNHEY and CDR2 SVGAGI come from the germline V gene. The CDR3 loop spans 15 amino acids. With 6 bases removed from V and 3 bases from J, the gap between germline ends came to 17 bases. CDR3 in amino acids: CASSYRQGMDTEAFF. The CDR3 DNA is TGTGCCAGCAGCTACCGGCAGGGAATGGACACTGAAGCTTTCTTT.

The chain combines TRBV19 with TRBJ2-1; D is possibly TRBD1 (5 bases). Looked up from germline, CDR1 is LNHDA and CDR2 is SQIVND (reference sequence). There are 13 residues in the CDR3. The ends were cut back, 1 base at V and 15 bases at J, with 16 bases in the middle. This CDR3 reads CASSIVPAPGLFF. The CDR3 DNA reads TGTGCCAGTAGTATAGTACCCGCGCCAGGGTTGTTCTTC.

The table lists this clone with a few counts. This chain joins TRBV19 and TRBJ1-2; D ambiguous. The CDR3 contains 13 residues. In germline, CDR1 is LNHDA, CDR2 SQIVND (reference sequence). The germline V and J ends were trimmed by 4 bases and 3 bases, with 9 bases remaining between them. In DNA, the CDR3 is TGTGCCAGTAGTACAGACCGGGACTATGGCTACACCTTC. As protein: CASSTDRDYGYTF.

V is TRBV11-3 and J is TRBJ2-5, with 10 bases lining up with TRBD2. This CDR3 comprises 15 residues. J was trimmed by 0 bases and V by 6 bases; bases with no gene match: 4. The germline gives CDR1 SGHNT, CDR2 YENEEA. The CDR3 DNA reads as TGTGCCAGCAGTCCCGGGACTAGCGACCAAGAGACCCAGTACTTC. It encodes CASSPGTSDQETQYF.

The chain has TRBV9 and TRBJ2-5; 11 bases agree with TRBD2. V lost 4 bases to trimming and J lost 0 bases; unmatched junction nucleotides: 8. The germline CDR1 and CDR2 sequences are SGDLS and YYNGEE. The CDR3 loop spans 17 amino acids. As DNA, the CDR3 is TGTGCCAGCAGCTCACCAAGGGGACTAGCGGACCAAGAGACCCAGTACTTC. Amino acids: CASSSPRGLADQETQYF.

The chain recombines TRBV7-9 with TRBJ2-7; D call uncertain. Germline assignment: CDR1 SEHNR and CDR2 FQNEAQ (reference sequence). This CDR3 region has 17 residues. V lost 10 bases and J 1 base, leaving 26 bases between the germline ends. The CDR3 DNA is TGTGCCATCATTAAATTCCGTCCCCTGACCGCATCCTACGAGCAGTACTTC. Amino acids: CAIIKFRPLTASYEQYF.

The V gene is TRBV10-3, the J gene TRBJ2-7, with no clear D. Germline V gene data show CDR1 as ENHRY and CDR2 as SYGVKD. The CDR3 sequence is 14 residues long. V was trimmed by 2 bases and J by 0 bases, leaving 8 bases between them. The CDR3 region is CAISEDSSSYEQYF. CDR3 nucleotides: TGTGCCATCAGTGAGGACTCGAGCTCCTACGAGCAGTACTTC.

The chain combines TRBV7-6 with TRBJ1-4; possible D gene TRBD1, 5 bases. CDR3 length equals 14 residues. Trimming left V 6 bases short and J 7 bases short, with 15 bases between. The germline V gene has CDR1 SGHVS and CDR2 FNYEAQ. The CDR3 sequence is CASSPWGGGEKLFF. CDR3 bases: TGTGCCAGCAGTCCCTGGGGGGGTGGTGAAAAACTGTTTTTT.

The chain couples TRBV6-5 to TRBJ2-1, with 10 bases aligning to TRBD2. Trimming cost V 2 bases and J 11 bases; bases outside gene matches: 3. The CDR3 sequence is 13 residues long. Germline values: CDR1 MNHEY, CDR2 SVGAGI. CDR3 protein: CASSYKRGGQQFF. CDR3 DNA: TGTGCCAGCAGTTACAAGCGGGGGGGACAGCAGTTCTTC.

This clone showed up just once. V and J are TRBV5-1 and TRBJ2-7; D not certain. This CDR3 is 15 amino acids long. The V end was cut by 0 bases, the J end by 0 bases, with 10 bases between. Germline values: CDR1 SGHRS, CDR2 YFSETQ. The CDR3 sequence is CASSLDWSSSYEQYF. CDR3 DNA: TGCGCCAGCAGCTTGGATTGGAGCAGCTCCTACGAGCAGTACTTC.

The rearrangement links TRBV4-3 to TRBJ1-5, with a tentative D call TRBD1 (6 bases). This CDR3 region has 15 residues. The V end was cut by 0 bases, the J end by 7 bases, with 13 bases between. Looked up from germline, CDR1 is LGHNA and CDR2 is YSLEER. The CDR3 protein is CASSQDRIRGQPQHF. CDR3 DNA sequence: TGCGCCAGCAGCCAAGATCGAATCAGGGGACAGCCCCAGCATTTT.

The chain links TRBV5-6 to TRBJ2-6, with D unresolved. V lost 9 bases and J lost 0, with 10 bases in between. The V gene's germline CDR1 is SGHDT and CDR2 YYEEEE. The CDR3 totals 14 residues. The CDR3 DNA sequence: TGTGCCACCTTCTATAGCTCTGGGGCCAACGTCCTGACTTTC. Amino acids: CATFYSSGANVLTF.

This chain connects TRBV7-3 to TRBJ2-3, with TRBD2 identical over 10 bases. The CDR3 length is 15 residues. V lost 5 bases and J lost 5; bases outside the gene matches: 7. The germline V gene has CDR1 SGHTA and CDR2 FQGTGA. In DNA, the CDR3 is TGTGCCAGCAGCCGAGCGGGAGGGCTTCAAGATACGCAGTATTTT. Amino acid sequence: CASSRAGGLQDTQYF. The whole variable domain, remainder taken from reference TRBV7-3 and TRBJ2-3, is GAGVSQTPSNKVTEKGKYVELRCDPISGHTALYWYRQSLGQGPEFLIYFQGTGAADDSGLPNDRFFAVRPEGSVSTLKIQRTERGDSAVYLCASSRAGGLQDTQYFGPGTRLTVL.

The chain combines TRBV29-1 with TRBJ1-2; 10 bases fit TRBD1. The CDR3 has 13 residues. Unmatched junction bases numbered 2, after V lost 1 base and J lost 6 bases. Germline V gene lookup returns CDR1 SQVTM and CDR2 ANQGSEA. The CDR3 DNA is TGCAGCGTTGAAGGGACAGGGGGGAATGGCTACACCTTC. Residues: CSVEGTGGNGYTF.

The chain is built from TRBV29-1 and TRBJ2-2; D is possibly TRBD2 (5 bases). Trimming took 4 bases from V and 3 from J, leaving 12 bases between them. This CDR3 comprises 14 residues. Germline CDR1 SQVTM, CDR2 ANQGSEA. CDR3 in DNA: TGCAGCGTTGGGGAGAAAACCTACACCGGGGAGCTGTTTTTT. It translates to CSVGEKTYTGELFF.

This chain connects TRBV27 to TRBJ2-7; D is uncertain. The germline V and J ends were trimmed by 3 bases and 3 bases, with 15 bases remaining between them. There are 15 residues in the CDR3. Germline CDR1 and CDR2: MNHEY and SMNVEV (reference sequence). CDR3 sequence: CASSFGLPVLYEQYF. The DNA for the CDR3 is TGTGCCAGCAGTTTCGGGTTGCCAGTACTCTACGAGCAGTACTTC.

CDR3 residues: CASSLGGGPPMDTQYF. The CDR3 nucleotides read TGTGCCAGCAGCCTAGGGGGAGGGCCGCCCATGGATACGCAGTATTTT. This chain connects TRBV11-2 to TRBJ2-3, with D perhaps TRBD2 (7 bases). V was clipped by 5 bases and J by 6 bases, with 21 bases between them. The CDR3 extends over 16 amino acids. Per the germline V gene, CDR1 is SGHAT and CDR2 is FQNNGV.

The CDR3 DNA reads TGTGCCAGCAGTGCTCTGTTCGGGGCCAGCTCCTACAATGAGCAGTTCTTC. It yields the protein CASSALFGASSYNEQFF. The chain couples TRBV2 to TRBJ2-1; possibly TRBD1 or TRBD2 for D (5 bases each). Germline loops: CDR1 SNHLY, CDR2 FYNNEI. V gave up 4 bases and J gave up 0 bases, with 16 bases separating them. This CDR3 is 17 amino acids long. Looking up the rest from reference TRBV2 and TRBJ2-1 gives the full variable domain: EPEVTQTPSHQVTQMGQEVILRCVPISNHLYFYWYRQILGQKVEFLVSFYNNEISEKSEIFDDQFSVERPDGSNFTLKIRSTKLEDSAMYFCASSALFGASSYNEQFFGPGTRLTVL.

This clone is a singleton in its sample. The J gene is TRBJ2-6, the V gene TRBV27; TRBD1 matches 10 bases. Trimming removed 6 bases from V and 0 bases from J; junction bases left unmatched: 8. The V gene's germline CDR1 is MNHEY and CDR2 SMNVEV (reference sequence). The CDR3 covers 18 residues. The CDR3 reads CASSTDRGGPSGANVLTF. The CDR3 nucleotides are TGTGCCAGCAGCACGGACAGGGGGGGACCCTCTGGGGCCAACGTCCTGACTTTC.

V and J are TRBV9 and TRBJ2-7; a weak D match, TRBD1 (6 bases). The ends were cut back, 0 bases at V and 3 bases at J, with 13 bases in the middle. This CDR3 region has 15 residues. Germline loops: CDR1 SGDLS, CDR2 YYNGEE. CDR3 loop: CASSVATGSDYEQYF. CDR3 in DNA: TGTGCCAGCAGCGTAGCTACAGGGTCCGACTACGAGCAGTACTTC.

As regards this clone: Other DNA sequences of this sample code for an identical CDR3. The rearrangement uses TRBV5-6 and TRBJ2-5; D tentatively fits TRBD1 or TRBD2 (6 bases each). This CDR3 has 14 amino acids. Trimming took off 0 bases at V and 5 bases at J, with 11 bases between the two ends. Germline CDR1 and CDR2: SGHDT and YYEEEE. CDR3 nucleotide sequence: TGTGCCAGCAGCTTGGGGCAGGGGAGGGAGACCCAGTACTTC. Translation: CASSLGQGRETQYF.

This clone has just a few counts. The chain has TRBV28 and TRBJ1-1; D gene uncertain. The CDR3 is 14 amino acids. Germline values: CDR1 MDHEN, CDR2 SYDVKM. V shed 5 bases and J shed 0 bases, with 10 bases lying between them. For the CDR3, the DNA is TGTGCCAGCAGTGGACTGTTCATGAACACTGAAGCTTTCTTT. Translation gives CASSGLFMNTEAFF.

The CDR3 protein is CASSLEEAGGSYGYTF. Written as DNA, the CDR3 is TGCGCCAGCAGCTTGGAAGAGGCGGGAGGGTCTTATGGCTACACCTTC. This chain uses TRBV5-1 with TRBJ1-2; D is unclear. Germline CDR1 and CDR2: SGHRS and YFSETQ. V was cut by 0 bases and J by 5 bases, with 17 bases left in between. This CDR3 is 16 amino acids long.